This entry lists 13 T cell receptor beta chains sequenced from one sample in a study of cytomegalovirus exposure and HLA in healthy donors. Using immunoSEQ multiplex PCR, the repertoire was profiled, and TCRdb retains in-frame clones only, with some absent. The table shows about 160,000 clones, with approximately 86% occurring only once. Sample: PBMCs. The receptors shown here come from a man younger than 45 in good health and CMV-seropositive.

The chain combines TRBV6-5 with TRBJ1-1; D is unresolved. The V end was cut by 0 bases, the J end by 11 bases, with 13 bases between. This CDR3 contains 13 residues. Looked up from germline, CDR1 is MNHEY and CDR2 is SVGAGI. This chain's CDR3 is CASSYSGSDYAFF. CDR3 sequence (DNA): TGTGCCAGCAGTTACTCTGGCTCTGATTATGCTTTCTTT.

The chain has TRBV11-2 and TRBJ2-1; TRBD2 aligns across 16 bases. J gave up 8 bases and V 4 bases, and 5 bases lay outside the gene matches. Looked up from germline, CDR1 is SGHAT and CDR2 is FQNNGV. This CDR3 has 16 amino acids. CDR3 coding DNA: TGTGCCAGCAGCTCGGGACTAGCGGGGGGGCACCATGAGCAGTTCTTC. This codes for CASSSGLAGGHHEQFF.

The chain links TRBV7-9 to TRBJ2-7; TRBD2 might be the D (7 bases). The CDR3 covers 13 residues. V was shortened by 5 bases and J by 5 bases, with 13 bases between the two germline ends. Germline CDR1 and CDR2: SEHNR and FQNEAQ (reference sequence). CDR3 sequence reads: CASSLGGGNEQYF. The CDR3 region has the DNA TGTGCCAGCAGCCTGGGGGGGGGCAACGAGCAGTACTTC.

V gene TRBV6-6 combines with J gene TRBJ2-5; D might be TRBD1 (6 bases). The CDR3 covers 15 residues. The V end was cut by 5 bases, the J end by 5 bases, with 18 bases between. Per the germline V gene, CDR1 is MNHNY and CDR2 is SVGAGI (reference sequence). The CDR3 region has the DNA TGTGCCAGCAGTCCAATACAGGGCTCCTGGGAGACCCAGTACTTC. This encodes CASSPIQGSWETQYF.

This sequence joins TRBV18 and TRBJ1-2; TRBD1 is a possible D gene (6 bases). The CDR3 totals 13 residues. Germline V gene lookup returns CDR1 KGHSH and CDR2 LQKENI. V dropped 2 bases and J dropped 6 bases, with 10 bases sitting between them. The CDR3 loop reads CASSPSGENGYTF. CDR3 sequence (DNA): TGTGCCAGCTCACCATCAGGGGAGAATGGCTACACCTTC. Full variable domain (outside the CDR3, taken from reference TRBV18 and TRBJ1-2): NAGVMQNPRHLVRRRGQEARLRCSPMKGHSHVYWYRQLPEEGLKFMVYLQKENIIDESGMPKERFSAEFPKEGPSILRIQQVVRGDSAAYFCASSPSGENGYTFGSGTRLTVV.

The chain is built from TRBV27 and TRBJ1-5; no firm D call. CDR1 MNHEY and CDR2 SMNVEV come from the germline V gene (reference sequence). V gave up 7 bases and J gave up 6 bases, with 22 bases separating them. The CDR3 covers 16 residues. The CDR3 nucleotides are TGTGCCAGCACCCCTTCTCGTGGGGAGGCCAGTCAGCCCCAGCATTTT. The encoded protein is CASTPSRGEASQPQHF.

This clone came up a few times. V gene TRBV30 combines with J gene TRBJ1-1; possible D gene TRBD1, 6 bases. The germline V gene has CDR1 GTSNPN and CDR2 SVGIG (reference sequence). V lost 0 bases and J lost 1, with 6 bases in between. The CDR3 has 13 residues. The DNA of the CDR3 is TGTGCCTGGAGTGTAGGGGGGAACACTGAAGCTTTCTTT. Translating it yields CAWSVGGNTEAFF.

Worth noting for this clone: An end of the junction does not agree with germline; a read error may underlie this. The V call is TRBV27, the J call TRBJ1-2; 10 bases are shared with TRBD1. This CDR3 contains 15 residues. Germline V gene data show CDR1 as MNHEY and CDR2 as SMNVEV (reference sequence). DNA of the CDR3: TGTGTCAGCAGTCCCGGACAGGGGGTAGACTATGGCTACACCTTC. Protein: CVSSPGQGVDYGYTF.

The chain uses TRBV6-5 and TRBJ2-3; 9 bases line up with TRBD2. CDR3 size: 15 residues. V was pared by 4 bases and J by 4 bases, with 6 bases of the junction left unmatched. Germline CDR1 MNHEY, CDR2 SVGAGI. The CDR3 sequence: CASSFASGAADTQYF. CDR3 in DNA: TGTGCCAGCAGTTTCGCTAGCGGGGCTGCAGATACGCAGTATTTT.

As DNA, the CDR3 is TGCGCCAGCAGCTTCGGGTCGGGGGTTGGTGAAGAGCAGTTCTTC. Translated: CASSFGSGVGEEQFF. V is TRBV5-1 and J is TRBJ2-1; a possible D gene is TRBD2 (6 bases). CDR3 length: 15 amino acids. Germline CDR1 SGHRS, CDR2 YFSETQ. Between the trimmed V and J ends, which lost 2 bases and 10 bases, there was a span of 19 bases.

J is TRBJ1-5 and V is TRBV7-8; tentative D call: TRBD1 (6 bases). Trimming stripped 4 bases from V and 2 bases from J, with 18 bases between. There are 17 residues in the CDR3. The V gene's germline CDR1 is SGHVS and CDR2 FQNEAQ. CDR3 region: CASSSRGRDIGNQPQHF. DNA for the CDR3: TGTGCCAGCAGCTCACGGGGTAGGGACATTGGCAATCAGCCCCAGCATTTT.

This sequence joins TRBV4-1 and TRBJ1-6, with D tentatively TRBD1 (5 bases). The CDR3 spans 15 residues. With 1 base removed from V and 6 bases from J, the gap between germline ends came to 10 bases. Germline assignment: CDR1 MGHRA and CDR2 YSYEKL. Here the CDR3 reads CASSQAGFGNSPLHF. CDR3 in DNA: TGCGCCAGCAGCCAAGCAGGGTTCGGTAATTCACCCCTCCACTTT.

This sequence joins TRBV9 and TRBJ2-1; maybe TRBD1 (5 bases). V shed 0 bases and J shed 0 bases, with 13 bases lying between them. CDR3 size: 17 residues. Germline lookup yields CDR1 SGDLS and CDR2 YYNGEE. This chain's CDR3 is CASSVGVGRLSYNEQFF. As DNA, the CDR3 is TGTGCCAGCAGCGTAGGGGTGGGGCGCCTCTCCTACAATGAGCAGTTCTTC. The full variable domain, completed using reference TRBV9 and TRBJ2-1, is DSGVTQTPKHLITATGQRVTLRCSPRSGDLSVYWYQQSLDQGLQFLIQYYNGEERAKGNILERFSAQQFPDLHSELNLSSLELGDSALYFCASSVGVGRLSYNEQFFGPGTRLTVL.